This section outlines one T cell receptor beta chain sequence together with its context. This CDR3 is 13 amino acids long. Germline CDR1 is MGHRA and CDR2 is YSYEKL. The V gene lost 4 bases and the J gene lost 2 bases, with 8 bases spanning the gap. TCRdb redid the calling of the RT-PCR reads with MiXCR, one entry per CDR3 protein. The sample lists about a million distinct CDR3 sequences, under 20% occurring once. This sample was taken from a study of patients and donors after allogeneic stem cell transplantation. The chain has TRBV4-1 and TRBJ2-5; D ambiguous. This TCR came from a human donor who was either an allogeneic HSCT recipient or a stem cell or donor lymphocyte infusion donor (not recorded which). It is not recorded whose cells these are; they may come from a transplant donor. The sample comprised blood, either unsorted or a sorted T cell fraction (not recorded which). As DNA, the CDR3 is TGCGCCAGCAGCCGCTGGCGGCAAGAGACCCAGTACTTC. Translated: CASSRWRQETQYF.